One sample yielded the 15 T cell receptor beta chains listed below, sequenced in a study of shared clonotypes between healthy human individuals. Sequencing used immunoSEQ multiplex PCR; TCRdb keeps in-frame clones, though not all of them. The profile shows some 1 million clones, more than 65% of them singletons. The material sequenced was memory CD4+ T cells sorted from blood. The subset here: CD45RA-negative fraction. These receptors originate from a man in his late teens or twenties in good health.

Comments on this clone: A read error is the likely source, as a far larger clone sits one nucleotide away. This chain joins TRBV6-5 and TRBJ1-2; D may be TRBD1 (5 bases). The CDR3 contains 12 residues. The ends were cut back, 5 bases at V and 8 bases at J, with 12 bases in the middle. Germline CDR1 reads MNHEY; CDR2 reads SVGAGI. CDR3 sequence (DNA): TGTGCCAGCAGTCTCCTGAGGGGAGGCTACACCTTC. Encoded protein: CASSLLRGGYTF.

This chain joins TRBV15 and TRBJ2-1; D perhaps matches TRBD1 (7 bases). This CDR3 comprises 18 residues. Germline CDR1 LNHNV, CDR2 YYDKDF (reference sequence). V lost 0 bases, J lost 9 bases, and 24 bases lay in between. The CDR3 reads CATSRDRVSGGPRGEQFF. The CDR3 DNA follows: TGTGCCACCAGCAGAGATCGAGTCTCAGGGGGGCCTAGGGGTGAGCAGTTCTTC.

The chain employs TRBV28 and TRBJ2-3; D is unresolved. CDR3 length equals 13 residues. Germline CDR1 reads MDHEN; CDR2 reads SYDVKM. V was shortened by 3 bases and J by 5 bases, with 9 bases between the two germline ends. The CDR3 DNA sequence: TGTGCCAGCAGTTTCTCGCTGTTAGATACGCAGTATTTT. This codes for CASSFSLLDTQYF.

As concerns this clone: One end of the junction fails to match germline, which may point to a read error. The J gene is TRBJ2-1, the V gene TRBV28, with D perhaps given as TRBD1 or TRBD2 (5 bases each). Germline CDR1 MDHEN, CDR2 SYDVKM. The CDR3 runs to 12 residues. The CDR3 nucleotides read TGTGCCAGCAGTTCCGGGGACCTCCAACGGCTCTTC. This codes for CASSSGDLQRLF.

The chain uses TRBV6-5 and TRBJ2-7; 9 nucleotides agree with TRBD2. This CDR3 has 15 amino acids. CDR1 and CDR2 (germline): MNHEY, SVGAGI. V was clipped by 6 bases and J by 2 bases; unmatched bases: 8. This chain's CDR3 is CASSRSGSVAYEQYF. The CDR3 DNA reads TGTGCCAGCAGCCGTAGCGGGAGTGTGGCCTACGAGCAGTACTTC.

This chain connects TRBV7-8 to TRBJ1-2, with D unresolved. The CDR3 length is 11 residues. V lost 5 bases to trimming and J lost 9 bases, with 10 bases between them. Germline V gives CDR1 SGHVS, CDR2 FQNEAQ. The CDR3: CASSIGSRYTF. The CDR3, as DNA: TGTGCCAGCAGCATTGGGTCGCGCTACACCTTC.

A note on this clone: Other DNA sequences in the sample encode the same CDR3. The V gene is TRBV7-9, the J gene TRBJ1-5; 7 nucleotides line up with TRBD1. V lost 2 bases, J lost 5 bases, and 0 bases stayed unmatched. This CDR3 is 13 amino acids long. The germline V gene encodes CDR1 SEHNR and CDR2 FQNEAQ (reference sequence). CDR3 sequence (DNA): TGTGCCAGCAGCTTAACAGGGGATCAGCCCCAGCATTTT. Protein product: CASSLTGDQPQHF.

CDR3 DNA: TGTGCCAGTAGTATATCAGCGGGGGCTGGGGCCAACGTCCTGACTTTC. Encoded protein: CASSISAGAGANVLTF. This rearrangement joins TRBV19 to TRBJ2-6, with TRBD2 matching over 8 bases. The CDR3 contains 16 residues. Germline-derived CDR1 and CDR2 are LNHDA and SQIVND (reference sequence). V was clipped by 2 bases and J by 2 bases; unmatched bases: 2.

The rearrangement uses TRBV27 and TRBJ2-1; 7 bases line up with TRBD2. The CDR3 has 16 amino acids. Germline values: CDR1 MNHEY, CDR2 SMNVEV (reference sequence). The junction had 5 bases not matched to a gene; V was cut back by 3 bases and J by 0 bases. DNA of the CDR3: TGTGCCAGCAGTTTTCGTACGGGGGGCTCCTACAATGAGCAGTTCTTC. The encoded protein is CASSFRTGGSYNEQFF.

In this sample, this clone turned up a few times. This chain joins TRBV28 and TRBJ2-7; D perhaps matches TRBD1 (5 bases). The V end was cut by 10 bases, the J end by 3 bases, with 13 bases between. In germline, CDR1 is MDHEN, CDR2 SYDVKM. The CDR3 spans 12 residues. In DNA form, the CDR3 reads TGTGCCACCCTGTCAACAGGCTACGAGCAGTACTTC. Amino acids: CATLSTGYEQYF.

DNA of the CDR3: TGTGCCAGCAGCGCGGGGGGTCAGAAGAACACTGAAGCTTTCTTT. Its protein is CASSAGGQKNTEAFF. This chain connects TRBV5-4 to TRBJ1-1, with D possibly being TRBD1 (5 bases). The CDR3 has 15 residues. Trimming shortened V by 4 bases and J by 1 base, and 14 bases separated the two germline ends. Germline V CDR1 and CDR2: SGHNT, YYREEE (reference sequence).

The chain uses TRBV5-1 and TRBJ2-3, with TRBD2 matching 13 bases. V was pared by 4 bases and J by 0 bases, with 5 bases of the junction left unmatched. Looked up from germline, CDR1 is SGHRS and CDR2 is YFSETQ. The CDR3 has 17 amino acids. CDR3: CASSPGLAGPSTDTQYF. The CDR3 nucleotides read TGCGCCAGCAGCCCGGGACTAGCGGGGCCTAGCACAGATACGCAGTATTTT.

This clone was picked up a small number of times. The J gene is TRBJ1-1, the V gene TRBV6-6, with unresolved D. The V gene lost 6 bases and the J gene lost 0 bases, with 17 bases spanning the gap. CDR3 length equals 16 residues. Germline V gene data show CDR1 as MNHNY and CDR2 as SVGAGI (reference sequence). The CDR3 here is CASSWVGMVMNTEAFF. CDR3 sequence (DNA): TGTGCCAGCAGCTGGGTAGGAATGGTGATGAACACTGAAGCTTTCTTT.

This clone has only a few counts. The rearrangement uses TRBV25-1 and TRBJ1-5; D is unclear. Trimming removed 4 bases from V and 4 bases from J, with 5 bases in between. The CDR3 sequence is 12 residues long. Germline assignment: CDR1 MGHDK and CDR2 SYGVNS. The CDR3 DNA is TGTGCCAGCAGTGTTTCTAATCAGCCCCAGCATTTT. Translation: CASSVSNQPQHF.

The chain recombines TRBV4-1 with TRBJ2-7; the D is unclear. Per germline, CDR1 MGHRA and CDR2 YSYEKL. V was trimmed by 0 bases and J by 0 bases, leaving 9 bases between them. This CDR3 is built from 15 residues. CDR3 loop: CASSQEGLVSYEQYF. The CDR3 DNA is TGCGCCAGCAGCCAAGAGGGGTTGGTCTCCTACGAGCAGTACTTC.